This is a list of T cell receptor beta chains from one sample in a study of OX40 agonist ivuxolimab in advanced cancers. Assay used: immunoSEQ multiplex PCR; TCRdb lists only in-frame clones, some missing. This sample has around 80,000 clones, with around 94% found just once. The specimen was CD4+ or CD8+ T cells sorted from blood, collected in a trial of the OX40 agonist ivuxolimab. The receptors stem from an adult with an advanced solid tumor such as melanoma, head and neck, liver or kidney cancer. Each CDR3 is given with its conserved first and last residue. Fields, in order: V gene, J gene, clone size, D gene, CDR3 DNA, CDR3 protein. The D gene is left open where the match is weak. Some rows have no size entry. The others give once, few or many, or a class for an expanded clone.

>TRBV7-8|TRBJ2-1|NA|NA
TGTGCCAGCAGCTCTGGCAGCCTTCGTGAGCAGTTCTTC
CASSSGSLREQFF
>TRBV4-3|TRBJ2-1|NA|NA
TGCGCCAGCAGCCTACGACTAAATGGGCCTTACAATGAGCAGTTCTTC
CASSLRLNGPYNEQFF
>TRBV27|TRBJ1-1|once|NA
TGTGCCAGCAGTTCCACCGGGACTGAAGCTTTCTTT
CASSSTGTEAFF
>TRBV28|TRBJ2-3|NA|NA
TGTGCCAGCAGTGGTGCGGGACCCTTCGGCACAGATACGCAGTATTTT
CASSGAGPFGTDTQYF
>TRBV27|TRBJ2-7|few|NA
TGTGCCAGCCACAGCTCCTACGAGCAGTACTTC
CASHSSYEQYF
>TRBV27|TRBJ1-5|NA|NA
TGTGCCAGCAGTTTATGGGGGCGGGCAGGGGGCAATCAGCCCCAGCATTTT
CASSLWGRAGGNQPQHF
>TRBV7-9|TRBJ2-7|NA|NA
TGTGCCAGCAGCCCCCCCGGGGCGGGAAGCTACGAGCAGTACTTC
CASSPPGAGSYEQYF
>TRBV13|TRBJ2-5|NA|TRBD2
TGTGCCAGCAGCTTATGGGCGGGGGGTCAAGAGACCCAGTACTTC
CASSLWAGGQETQYF
>TRBV7-3|TRBJ1-1|NA|NA
TGTGCCAGCGGCGGGGGCACTGAAGCTTTCTTT
CASGGGTEAFF
>TRBV6-6|TRBJ2-3|NA|NA
TGTGCCAGCAATGGTGGAGATACGCAGTATTTT
CASNGGDTQYF